These 25 T cell receptor beta chains came from one sample sequenced in a study of cytomegalovirus exposure and HLA in healthy donors. Amplification used 60 Vbeta primers and 13 Jbeta primers. The data were produced by immunoSEQ multiplex PCR, yet TCRdb's version contains in-frame clones alone and is incomplete. The sample includes under 200,000 clones. Input material: PBMCs. The source is a woman in her late teens or twenties in good health and CMV-seropositive.

The chain employs TRBV10-1 and TRBJ2-1; tentative D call: TRBD2 (6 bases). The ends were cut back, 6 bases at V and 9 bases at J, with 21 bases in the middle. The CDR3 extends over 15 amino acids. Germline V CDR1 and CDR2: WNHNN, SYGVQD (reference sequence). The CDR3 sequence: CASSGSAGGQGEQFF. DNA for the CDR3: TGCGCCAGCAGCGGTTCAGCCGGAGGGCAGGGTGAGCAGTTCTTC.

This chain links TRBV9 with TRBJ2-5; tentatively, D is TRBD2 (6 bases). CDR1 and CDR2 (germline): SGDLS, YYNGEE. The CDR3 loop spans 14 amino acids. V was trimmed by 0 bases and J by 4 bases, leaving 10 bases between them. CDR3: CASSVGPAGETQYF. The CDR3, as DNA: TGTGCCAGCAGCGTAGGCCCAGCGGGAGAGACCCAGTACTTC.

The chain uses TRBV4-1 and TRBJ2-7, with 10 bases identical to TRBD2. CDR1 is MGHRA and CDR2 is YSYEKL in the germline V gene. V was clipped by 0 bases and J by 4 bases; unmatched bases: 12. The length of the CDR3 is 18 residues. The DNA for the CDR3 is TGCGCCAGCAGCCAAGAAAGGACCGCACTAGCGGGAAGGTACGAGCAGTACTTC. It encodes CASSQERTALAGRYEQYF.

CDR3 bases: TGCGCCAGCAAATGGGGTAGCGGGGAAGCAGATACGCAGTATTTT. Translated, it gives CASKWGSGEADTQYF. V is TRBV5-1 and J is TRBJ2-3, with TRBD2 identical over 8 bases. This CDR3 has 15 amino acids. V was pared by 6 bases and J by 4 bases, with 10 bases of the junction left unmatched. Germline V gene sequence: CDR1 SGHRS, CDR2 YFSETQ.

V and J are TRBV19 and TRBJ1-1; TRBD1 is a possible D gene (6 bases). V was trimmed by 0 bases and J by 3 bases, leaving 11 bases between them. From germline, CDR1 is LNHDA and CDR2 SQIVND (reference sequence). This CDR3 is 15 amino acids long. The CDR3 coding sequence is TGTGCCAGTAGTATAGATTGGGGGCGAGACACTGAAGCTTTCTTT. It yields the protein CASSIDWGRDTEAFF.

J is TRBJ2-7 and V is TRBV6-1; possible D gene TRBD2, 6 bases. The germline V and J ends were trimmed by 1 base and 4 bases, with 11 bases remaining between them. Germline CDR1 is MNHNS and CDR2 is SASEGT. The CDR3 covers 14 residues. The CDR3 DNA sequence: TGTGCCAGCAGTGAAGATAGCGGCGGGTACGAGCAGTACTTC. Translation: CASSEDSGGYEQYF.

The rearrangement links TRBV20-1 to TRBJ2-7, with D hard to call. Germline V lookup: CDR1 DFQATT, CDR2 SNEGSKA (reference sequence). Deletions cut 6 bases from V and 7 bases from J, with 13 bases between. This CDR3 contains 11 residues. This chain's CDR3 is CSARLVGEQYF. CDR3 DNA sequence: TGCAGTGCACGCCTAGTGGGTGAGCAGTACTTC.

V usage is TRBV5-6 and J usage is TRBJ2-5; TRBD2 is a possible D gene (5 bases). CDR1 and CDR2 from the germline V gene are SGHDT and YYEEEE. V dropped 3 bases and J dropped 11 bases, with 20 bases sitting between them. The CDR3 covers 14 residues. CDR3 sequence reads: CASSSSRGTLVQYF. For the CDR3, the DNA is TGTGCCAGCAGCTCCTCTCGGGGTACTTTAGTGCAGTACTTC.

The chain carries TRBV7-9 and TRBJ1-5; D perhaps matches TRBD1 (6 bases). This CDR3 region has 14 residues. V was pared by 8 bases and J by 4 bases, with 15 bases between. The germline gives CDR1 SEHNR, CDR2 FQNEAQ (reference sequence). The CDR3, as DNA: TGTGCCAGCCAAATAGGGGGTTGGAATCAGCCCCAGCATTTT. This encodes CASQIGGWNQPQHF.

Note on this clone: The germline gene is not matched at one end of the junction; a read error may be the cause. The chain is built from TRBV9 and TRBJ2-3, with D possibly being TRBD2 (6 bases). The germline CDR1 and CDR2 sequences are SGDLS and YYNGEE. This CDR3 spans 13 amino acids. The CDR3 nucleotides are TGTGCCAGCAGGCGAACTAGCATAGATACGCAGTATTTT. Residues: CASRRTSIDTQYF.

The V and J genes are TRBV5-8 and TRBJ2-3; the D gene is possibly TRBD2 (6 bases). V was pared by 0 bases and J by 1 base, with 9 bases between. The CDR3 has 15 residues. Germline lookup yields CDR1 SGHTS and CDR2 YDEGEE. The CDR3 DNA reads as TGTGCCAGCAGCTTGGTAGCTAGCGGCACAGATACGCAGTATTTT. This codes for CASSLVASGTDTQYF.

As regards this clone: Additional DNA sequences in this sample encode the identical CDR3. This chain joins TRBV30 and TRBJ2-3; D may be TRBD1 (5 bases). Per germline, CDR1 GTSNPN and CDR2 SVGIG (reference sequence). CDR3 length: 14 amino acids. Between the trimmed V and J ends, which lost 3 bases and 2 bases, there was a span of 12 bases. CDR3 DNA sequence: TGTGCCTGGAGCAGGGTAGGAAACACAGATACGCAGTATTTT. Amino acids: CAWSRVGNTDTQYF.

V gene TRBV6-6 combines with J gene TRBJ1-2; TRBD1 agrees at 7 bases. With V trimmed by 5 bases and J by 1 base, 10 bases remained unmatched. CDR1 is MNHNY, CDR2 SVGAGI, per germline (reference sequence). The CDR3 spans 16 residues. CDR3 in amino acids: CASSNPRDRFNYGYTF. The CDR3 DNA reads TGTGCCAGCAGTAACCCTAGGGACAGATTTAACTATGGCTACACCTTC.

The chain joins TRBV25-1 to TRBJ2-1; 10 nucleotides line up with TRBD1. The ends lost 4 bases at V and 5 bases at J; junction bases unmatched: 5. Germline assignment: CDR1 MGHDK and CDR2 SYGVNS. This CDR3 comprises 15 residues. The CDR3 coding sequence is TGTGCCAGCAGTGGAAAGGGACAGGGGAACAATGAGCAGTTCTTC. Encoded protein: CASSGKGQGNNEQFF.

V gene TRBV2 combines with J gene TRBJ1-2, with 7 bases fitting TRBD1. The CDR3 is 12 amino acids. CDR1 is SNHLY and CDR2 is FYNNEI in the germline V gene. V lost 11 bases and J lost 4; bases outside the gene matches: 7. The CDR3 here is CAGRGQGYGYTF. The CDR3 DNA reads TGTGCCGGAAGGGGGCAGGGCTATGGCTACACCTTC.

The chain employs TRBV7-2 and TRBJ1-1; 8 nucleotides match TRBD1. J gave up 1 base and V 5 bases, and 9 bases lay outside the gene matches. The CDR3 sequence is 16 residues long. In germline, CDR1 is SGHTA, CDR2 FQGNSA. The CDR3 DNA is TGTGCCAGCAGCCCCCGGACAGGGAGGGCGAACACTGAAGCTTTCTTT. Protein product: CASSPRTGRANTEAFF.

The chain carries TRBV6-5 and TRBJ2-7; 9 bases are shared with TRBD1. Germline V gene lookup returns CDR1 MNHEY and CDR2 SVGAGI. Trimming removed 2 bases from V and 3 bases from J; junction bases left unmatched: 5. The CDR3 consists of 15 residues. The CDR3 region has the DNA TGTGCCAGCAGTTACAGGGGACAGGGTCTCTACGAGCAGTACTTC. Its protein product is CASSYRGQGLYEQYF.

The chain has TRBV5-4 and TRBJ2-5; no reliable D call. V was trimmed by 0 bases and J by 4 bases, leaving 7 bases between them. Germline values: CDR1 SGHNT, CDR2 YYREEE (reference sequence). The CDR3 runs 13 residues. The CDR3 sequence: CASSLGPRETQYF. CDR3 sequence (DNA): TGTGCCAGCAGCTTGGGGCCCAGAGAGACCCAGTACTTC.

In nucleotides, the CDR3 is TGTGCCAGCAGCCCCCGCGGGGAGTTGGTCGAGACCCAGTACTTC. Protein: CASSPRGELVETQYF. The chain carries TRBV9 and TRBJ2-5; D is perhaps TRBD2 (6 bases). Germline V gene data show CDR1 as SGDLS and CDR2 as YYNGEE. Trimming removed 4 bases from V and 5 bases from J, with 18 bases in between. The CDR3 length is 15 residues.

V is TRBV7-8 and J is TRBJ2-3; the D gene is possibly TRBD2 (5 bases). CDR1 SGHVS and CDR2 FQNEAQ come from the germline V gene. The CDR3 is made up of 14 amino acids. V was cut by 4 bases and J by 3 bases, with 11 bases left in between. DNA of the CDR3: TGTGCCAGCAGCTCGGTGGGGAGAACAGATACGCAGTATTTT. Encoded protein: CASSSVGRTDTQYF.

V usage is TRBV2 and J usage is TRBJ1-5, with 9 nucleotides matching TRBD1. Trimming removed 6 bases from V and 1 base from J; junction bases left unmatched: 4. The CDR3 is 15 amino acids. CDR1 and CDR2 from the germline V gene are SNHLY and FYNNEI. The DNA of the CDR3 is TGTGCCAGCAGACTGACAGGGGGGAGCAATCAGCCCCAGCATTTT. This translates into CASRLTGGSNQPQHF.

The chain links TRBV7-9 to TRBJ1-2; D is undetermined. Germline V gene lookup returns CDR1 SEHNR and CDR2 FQNEAQ (reference sequence). This CDR3 has 13 residues. V was clipped by 0 bases and J by 7 bases, with 9 bases between them. CDR3 in DNA: TGTGCCAGCAGCTTAGCGCGGGGTAGTGGCTACACCTTC. It translates to CASSLARGSGYTF. The entire variable domain, with the rest obtained from reference TRBV7-9 and TRBJ1-2, is as follows: DTGVSQNPRHKITKRGQNVTFRCDPISEHNRLYWYRQTLGQGPEFLTYFQNEAQLEKSRLLSDRFSAERPKGSFSTLEIQRTEQGDSAMYLCASSLARGSGYTFGSGTRLTVV.

V gene TRBV2 combines with J gene TRBJ2-5; 15 nucleotides align to TRBD2. The CDR3 spans 16 residues. J gave up 7 bases and V 6 bases, and 9 bases lay outside the gene matches. Germline CDR1 and CDR2: SNHLY and FYNNEI. The CDR3 DNA follows: TGTGCCAGCAGATGGGGACTAGCGGGGGGACGGGGGACCCAGTACTTC. It encodes CASRWGLAGGRGTQYF.

This sequence joins TRBV5-1 and TRBJ2-1, with D hard to call. Germline V CDR1 and CDR2: SGHRS, YFSETQ. Trimming took 0 bases from V and 7 from J, leaving 20 bases between them. The CDR3 runs 17 residues. The CDR3 is CASSLGLRSKAGNEQFF. CDR3 nucleotide sequence: TGCGCCAGCAGCTTGGGGTTACGCTCAAAGGCAGGAAATGAGCAGTTCTTC.

The V call is TRBV10-3, the J call TRBJ1-1; D is unclear. Germline CDR1 reads ENHRY; CDR2 reads SYGVKD. The length of the CDR3 is 13 residues. Trimming took off 3 bases at V and 11 bases at J, with 16 bases between the two ends. The CDR3 loop reads CAISDPVTSGAFF. In nucleotides, the CDR3 is TGTGCCATCAGTGACCCTGTAACTAGTGGGGCTTTCTTT.